This T cell receptor beta chain was observed in a study of siplizumab effects on memory and regulatory T cells. Study-wide results and limits: Naive T cells looked more diverse than memory cells, and they looked like major contributors to the alloresponse.

In the case of this clone: Its antigen is not known.

Each sample had some 100,000 TCR templates assayed. The protocol was immunoSEQ multiplex PCR, while the TCRdb copy is restricted to in-frame clones and leaves out a portion. The sample lists about 110,000 clones; around 92% were seen once. Germline CDR1 and CDR2: MNHNY and SVGAGI (reference sequence). V was pared by 5 bases and J by 0 bases, with 14 bases between. CDR3 size: 15 residues. The sequenced material came from Tregs sorted from blood. This chain joins TRBV6-6 and TRBJ2-7, with D perhaps TRBD1 or TRBD2 (5 bases each). The receptor comes from a human donor in good health. As DNA, the CDR3 is TGTGCCAGCAGTGACGCCGGGACGTACTCCTACGAGCAGTACTTC. As protein: CASSDAGTYSYEQYF.